This T cell receptor beta chain is drawn from a study of a mutant IDH1 vaccine in newly diagnosed glioma. Study-wide context: Patients had received radiotherapy, temozolomide, or both previously, most receiving both.

The repertoire was sequenced with immunoSEQ multiplex PCR; TCRdb's copy has only in-frame clones and lacks some. The table lists tens of thousands of clones, about three quarters of them singletons. Trimming stripped 4 bases from V and 1 base from J, with 21 bases between. The germline V gene encodes CDR1 SGHAT and CDR2 FQNNGV. The CDR3 loop spans 18 amino acids. Regarding this clone: Its antigen is undetermined.

The time point here: week 35, safety follow-up. A 20-mer mutant IDH1 peptide at 300 ug was injected subcutaneously with topical imiquimod. The receptor's source is a man aged 35-49 years with glioma. The V and J genes are TRBV11-2 and TRBJ2-3; D possibly corresponds to TRBD1 (6 bases). Material: PBMCs, obtained from a glioma patient whose treatment included an IDH1 peptide vaccine. In DNA, the CDR3 is TGTGCCAGCAGCTGGGGACAATGGGACGGGGACGGCACAGATACGCAGTATTTT. Translated: CASSWGQWDGDGTDTQYF.